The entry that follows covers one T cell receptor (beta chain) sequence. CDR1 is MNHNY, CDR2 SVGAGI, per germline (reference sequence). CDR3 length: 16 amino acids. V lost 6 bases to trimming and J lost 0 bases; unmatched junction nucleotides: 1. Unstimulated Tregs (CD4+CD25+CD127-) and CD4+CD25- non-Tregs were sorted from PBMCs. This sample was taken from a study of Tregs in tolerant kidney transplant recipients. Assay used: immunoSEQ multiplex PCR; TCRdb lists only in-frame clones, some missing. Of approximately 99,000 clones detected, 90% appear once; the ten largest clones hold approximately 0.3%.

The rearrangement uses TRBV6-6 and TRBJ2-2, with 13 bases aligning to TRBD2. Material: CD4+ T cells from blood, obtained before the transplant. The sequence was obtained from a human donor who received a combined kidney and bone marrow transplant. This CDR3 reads CASSGLAGANTGELFF. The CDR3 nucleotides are TGTGCCAGCAGCGGACTAGCGGGGGCGAACACCGGGGAGCTGTTTTTT.